The T cell receptor (beta chain) described here comes from a study of shared clonotypes between healthy human individuals. Study results and caveats: The authors expected sequencing depth to affect clonotype sharing among donors.

Profiling relied on immunoSEQ multiplex PCR, and the TCRdb table lists in-frame clones only, not all of them. The top ten hold around 15% of the sample, which has approximately 320,000 clones, around 86% seen once. Notes on this clone: The antigen remains unidentified.

This sequence originates from a man younger than 30 in good health. Input material: memory CD8+ T cells sorted from blood. This sample's subset: CD45RO+ cells pooled with CCR7-negative TemRA cells.

DNA of the CDR3: TGTGCCAGCAGCTTATTGGCTAGCGGGAGTCACGAGCAGTACTTC. Protein: CASSLLASGSHEQYF. The chain is built from TRBV11-2 and TRBJ2-7, with 10 positions matching TRBD2. Germline V CDR1 and CDR2: SGHAT, FQNNGV. V lost 2 bases and J lost 5; bases outside the gene matches: 6. The CDR3 is 15 amino acids. The variable domain in full, with the rest retrieved from reference TRBV11-2 and TRBJ2-7, is EAGVAQSPRYKIIEKRQSVAFWCNPISGHATLYWYQQILGQGPKLLIQFQNNGVVDDSQLPKDRFSAERLKGVDSTLKIQPAKLEDSAVYLCASSLLASGSHEQYFGPGTRLTVT.